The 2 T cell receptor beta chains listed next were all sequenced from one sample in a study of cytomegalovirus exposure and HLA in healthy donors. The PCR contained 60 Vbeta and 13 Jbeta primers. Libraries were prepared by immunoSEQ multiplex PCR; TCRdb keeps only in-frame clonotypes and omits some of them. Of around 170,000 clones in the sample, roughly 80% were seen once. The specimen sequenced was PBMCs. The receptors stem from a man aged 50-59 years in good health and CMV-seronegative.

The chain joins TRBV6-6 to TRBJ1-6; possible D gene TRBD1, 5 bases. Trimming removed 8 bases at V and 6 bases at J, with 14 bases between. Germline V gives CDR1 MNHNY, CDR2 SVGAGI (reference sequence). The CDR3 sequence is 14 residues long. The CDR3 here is CASGAGGTNSPLHF. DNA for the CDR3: TGTGCCAGCGGGGCCGGCGGGACTAATTCACCCCTCCACTTT.

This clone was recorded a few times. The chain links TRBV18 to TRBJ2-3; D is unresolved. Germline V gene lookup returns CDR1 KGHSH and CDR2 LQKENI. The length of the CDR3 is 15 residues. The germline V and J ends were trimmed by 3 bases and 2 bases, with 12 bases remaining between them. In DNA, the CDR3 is TGTGCCAGCTCACCCCTAGGCTGGCCCACAGATACGCAGTATTTT. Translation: CASSPLGWPTDTQYF.